The 4 T cell receptor beta chains given below trace back to one sample, sequenced in a study. MiXCR was run by TCRdb on the 5' RACE reads, yielding one entry per CDR3 protein. The sample totals 26 distinct CDR3 sequences. Tregs were sorted as CD4+CD25+CD127-/low cells. The sample was Tregs sorted from blood. The receptors derive from a female donor with breast cancer.

In its sample, this clonotype was seen once. This beta chain is a stray read from a library made for alpha chains; its abundance is not meaningful. This sequence joins TRBV6-6 and TRBJ1-5, with unresolved D. Trimming shortened V by 4 bases and J by 0 bases, and 7 bases separated the two germline ends. This CDR3 has 14 amino acids. In germline, CDR1 is MNHNY, CDR2 SVGAGI (reference sequence). For the CDR3, the DNA is TGTGCCAGCAGTTCCTCGGATAGCAATCAGCCCCAGCATTTT. Translated, it gives CASSSSDSNQPQHF.

About this clonotype itself: This beta chain slipped into a library made for alpha chains as a stray read, so its size is not meaningful. The chain carries TRBV28 and TRBJ1-1; TRBD1 is a possible D gene (5 bases). Looked up from germline, CDR1 is MDHEN and CDR2 is SYDVKM. The CDR3 is made up of 11 amino acids. With 11 bases removed from V and 3 bases from J, the gap between germline ends came to 10 bases. CDR3 protein: CAAEGYTEAFF. The CDR3 DNA reads TGTGCCGCGGAGGGGTACACTGAAGCTTTCTTT.

With regard to this clonotype: This beta chain slipped into a library made for alpha chains as a stray read, so its size is not meaningful. The chain employs TRBV20-1 and TRBJ2-3; 8 bases align to TRBD2. CDR3 length: 14 residues. Unmatched junction bases numbered 8, after V lost 3 bases and J lost 6 bases. The germline V gene encodes CDR1 DFQATT and CDR2 SNEGSKA (reference sequence). CDR3 amino acids: CSASLPGGSDTQYF. The CDR3 region has the DNA TGCAGTGCTAGTCTTCCGGGAGGGTCGGATACGCAGTATTTT.

On this clonotype: Since the library was made to target alpha chains, this beta chain is a stray read and its abundance is not meaningful. V is TRBV20-1 and J is TRBJ1-5, with D perhaps TRBD1 (6 bases). CDR1 is DFQATT and CDR2 is SNEGSKA in the germline V gene (reference sequence). This CDR3 is 14 amino acids long. Trimming shortened V by 2 bases and J by 6 bases, and 14 bases separated the two germline ends. The CDR3, as DNA: TGCAGTGCTAGACGAGGACAGTCGGTTCAGCCCCAGCATTTT. This sequence encodes CSARRGQSVQPQHF.